A single T cell receptor (beta chain) is shown here with its context. What it binds is not known. Per the germline V gene, CDR1 is LNHDA and CDR2 is SQIVND (reference sequence). V lost 6 bases and J lost 7; bases outside the gene matches: 10. CDR3 length equals 15 residues. These data originate in a study of OX40 agonist ivuxolimab in advanced cancers. For the study at large: All patients had ivuxolimab intravenously every 2 weeks at 0.01 to 10 mg/kg. Study-level points and caveats: Circulating CD4+ and CD8+ T cells showed clonal expansion by week 6 at 0.1 to 3.0 mg/kg. The average count of expanded clones was higher among CD8+ T cells than among CD4+.

Some clones are missing from TCRdb's copy, which holds only in-frame ones; the method was immunoSEQ multiplex PCR. The table has 50,000 to 75,000 clones, approximately 90% seen once; the top ten hold approximately 1.1%. The starting material was CD4+ or CD8+ T cells sorted from blood, obtained in a trial of the OX40 agonist ivuxolimab. The sequence was collected from an adult with an advanced solid tumor such as melanoma, head and neck, liver or kidney cancer. The rearrangement uses TRBV19 and TRBJ1-5, with TRBD1 matching 9 bases. The CDR3: CASSAQTGGGQPQHF. CDR3 sequence (DNA): TGTGCCAGTAGCGCCCAAACAGGGGGCGGCCAGCCCCAGCATTTT.